This is a list of T cell receptor beta chains from one sample in a study of post-analysis software for immune sequencing data. TCRdb reprocessed the PCR reads via MiXCR and lists one record per CDR3 protein. Of hundreds of thousands of distinct CDR3 sequences listed, around 27% are singletons. Material: blood. These receptors were collected from a girl between 10 and 17 years old with multiple sclerosis. The CDR3 runs from the conserved cysteine through the conserved F or W. The D gene is left open where the match is weak. Size values are once, few and many counts, or a class for expanded clones, and some rows have none.

d_gene: TRBD2
j_gene: TRBJ2-5
abundance: NA
v_gene: TRBV20-1
CDR3aa: CSACRTSGGLETQYF
CDR3nt: TGCAGTGCTTGCCGGACTAGCGGGGGGCTGGAGACCCAGTACTTC

d_gene: TRBD2
j_gene: TRBJ2-5
abundance: few
v_gene: TRBV25-1
CDR3aa: CASSIAGSETQYF
CDR3nt: TGTGCCAGCAGTATAGCGGGTTCAGAGACCCAGTACTTC

d_gene: NA
j_gene: TRBJ2-1
abundance: few
v_gene: TRBV15
CDR3aa: CATSSRLELEQFF
CDR3nt: TGTGCCACCAGCAGCCGACTAGAGCTTGAGCAGTTCTTC

d_gene: NA
j_gene: TRBJ1-5
abundance: NA
v_gene: TRBV28
CDR3aa: CASSRDGGWQPQHF
CDR3nt: TGTGCCAGCAGTCGGGACGGCGGATGGCAGCCCCAGCATTTT

d_gene: NA
j_gene: TRBJ2-1
abundance: NA
v_gene: TRBV6-1
CDR3aa: CASSQSGGSRVISHEQFF
CDR3nt: TGTGCCAGCAGTCAAAGCGGCGGTTCACGTGTTATCTCCCATGAGCAGTTCTTC

d_gene: NA
j_gene: TRBJ2-6
abundance: NA
v_gene: TRBV2
CDR3aa: CASSIFRGAGANVLTF
CDR3nt: TGTGCCAGCAGTATTTTCCGGGGAGCCGGGGCCAACGTCCTGACTTTC

d_gene: NA
j_gene: TRBJ2-7
abundance: NA
v_gene: TRBV5-1
CDR3aa: CASSLVIGYEQYF
CDR3nt: TGCGCCAGCAGCTTGGTAATCGGTTACGAGCAGTACTTC

d_gene: TRBD2
j_gene: TRBJ2-1
abundance: NA
v_gene: TRBV6-2/TRBV6-3
CDR3aa: CASSTGLAGVFIYNEQFF
CDR3nt: TGTGCCAGCAGTACGGGACTAGCGGGAGTGTTTATCTACAATGAGCAGTTCTTC

d_gene: TRBD2
j_gene: TRBJ2-1
abundance: NA
v_gene: TRBV12-5
CDR3aa: CASGPDSWREPNEQFF
CDR3nt: TGTGCTAGTGGTCCTGACTCTTGGCGGGAGCCCAATGAGCAGTTCTTC

d_gene: TRBD1
j_gene: TRBJ2-2
abundance: few
v_gene: TRBV29-1
CDR3aa: CSVGDRGNWELFF
CDR3nt: TGCAGCGTAGGGGACAGGGGAAATTGGGAGCTGTTTTTT

d_gene: NA
j_gene: TRBJ2-3
abundance: NA
v_gene: TRBV28
CDR3aa: CASSLRAWSAGSTDTQYF
CDR3nt: TGTGCCAGCAGTTTACGCGCTTGGAGCGCGGGGAGCACAGATACGCAGTATTTT

d_gene: TRBD2
j_gene: TRBJ2-5
abundance: NA
v_gene: TRBV4-3
CDR3aa: CASSQDRSGAGEQYF
CDR3nt: TGCGCCAGCAGCCAAGACAGGAGCGGGGCGGGGGAGCAGTACTTC

d_gene: TRBD2
j_gene: TRBJ2-7
abundance: NA
v_gene: TRBV20-1
CDR3aa: CSARGLVAYEQYF
CDR3nt: TGCAGTGCAAGAGGACTAGTTGCCTACGAGCAGTACTTC

d_gene: NA
j_gene: TRBJ2-3
abundance: few
v_gene: TRBV2
CDR3aa: CASTNPKARNTQYF
CDR3nt: TGTGCCAGCACCAACCCTAAGGCCCGAAATACGCAGTATTTT

d_gene: NA
j_gene: TRBJ2-3
abundance: NA
v_gene: TRBV5-4
CDR3aa: CAVNTRGTDTQYF
CDR3nt: TGTGCCGTTAACACCAGAGGCACAGATACGCAGTATTTT

d_gene: TRBD1
j_gene: TRBJ1-5
abundance: NA
v_gene: TRBV6-2/TRBV6-3
CDR3aa: CAGSSTGGVRQGSNQPQHF
CDR3nt: TGTGCCGGCAGTTCAACAGGGGGCGTCCGGCAGGGAAGCAATCAGCCCCAGCATTTT

d_gene: NA
j_gene: TRBJ2-3
abundance: NA
v_gene: TRBV3-1
CDR3aa: CASRGARADTQYF
CDR3nt: TGTGCCAGTCGGGGAGCCAGAGCAGATACGCAGTATTTT

d_gene: NA
j_gene: TRBJ1-3
abundance: NA
v_gene: TRBV5-1
CDR3aa: CASSFGDLSGNTIYF
CDR3nt: TGCGCCAGCAGCTTTGGGGACCTCTCTGGAAACACCATATATTTT

d_gene: TRBD1
j_gene: TRBJ1-5
abundance: few
v_gene: TRBV12-3/TRBV12-4
CDR3aa: CASRLGQSNQPQHF
CDR3nt: TGTGCCAGCAGATTGGGACAGAGCAATCAGCCCCAGCATTTT

d_gene: NA
j_gene: TRBJ2-1
abundance: few
v_gene: TRBV7-2
CDR3aa: CASSLAAIDGNEQFF
CDR3nt: TGTGCCAGCAGCTTAGCCGCGATTGATGGCAATGAGCAGTTCTTC

d_gene: TRBD2
j_gene: TRBJ2-5
abundance: NA
v_gene: TRBV7-9
CDR3aa: CASGTSGEETRYF
CDR3nt: TGTGCCAGCGGGACTAGCGGAGAAGAGACCCGGTACTTC

d_gene: TRBD2
j_gene: TRBJ2-5
abundance: few
v_gene: TRBV2
CDR3aa: CASPPQGLAGSQETQYF
CDR3nt: TGTGCCAGCCCCCCGCAGGGGCTAGCGGGATCCCAAGAGACCCAGTACTTC

d_gene: TRBD2
j_gene: TRBJ2-1
abundance: few
v_gene: TRBV20-1
CDR3aa: CSARDPAGLAASRQFF
CDR3nt: TGCAGTGCTAGAGATCCCGCGGGACTAGCAGCCTCCAGGCAGTTCTTC

d_gene: TRBD2
j_gene: TRBJ2-7
abundance: few
v_gene: TRBV20-1
CDR3aa: CSASRLAGGPSYEQYF
CDR3nt: TGCAGTGCTAGTCGCCTAGCGGGAGGGCCTAGTTACGAGCAGTACTTC

d_gene: TRBD1
j_gene: TRBJ1-5
abundance: few
v_gene: TRBV12-3/TRBV12-4
CDR3aa: CASRNGQGGQPQHF
CDR3nt: TGTGCCAGCAGGAACGGACAGGGGGGGCAGCCCCAGCATTTT

d_gene: NA
j_gene: TRBJ2-1
abundance: many
v_gene: TRBV7-9
CDR3aa: CASSPLPDSLEQFF
CDR3nt: TGTGCCAGCAGCCCCCTTCCGGACTCCCTGGAGCAGTTCTTC

d_gene: NA
j_gene: TRBJ2-3
abundance: NA
v_gene: TRBV5-1
CDR3aa: CASSLQMQTDTQYF
CDR3nt: TGCGCCAGCAGCTTACAGATGCAGACAGATACGCAGTATTTT

d_gene: NA
j_gene: TRBJ1-2
abundance: NA
v_gene: TRBV10-2
CDR3aa: CASTGLSWNYGYTF
CDR3nt: TGCGCCAGCACAGGGCTCTCCTGGAACTATGGCTACACCTTC

d_gene: NA
j_gene: TRBJ2-5
abundance: NA
v_gene: TRBV5-1
CDR3aa: CASSLDTVETQYF
CDR3nt: TGCGCCAGCAGCTTGGATACAGTGGAGACCCAGTACTTC

d_gene: NA
j_gene: TRBJ2-7
abundance: few
v_gene: TRBV29-1
CDR3aa: CSVSFDTSYEQYF
CDR3nt: TGCAGCGTTTCCTTCGACACCTCCTACGAGCAGTACTTC

d_gene: NA
j_gene: TRBJ2-1
abundance: NA
v_gene: TRBV20-1
CDR3aa: CSARETSYNEQFF
CDR3nt: TGCAGTGCTAGAGAGACGTCCTACAATGAGCAGTTCTTC

d_gene: TRBD2
j_gene: TRBJ2-2
abundance: few
v_gene: TRBV6-4
CDR3aa: CASAPGLAGGNTGELFF
CDR3nt: TGTGCCAGTGCCCCGGGACTAGCGGGAGGCAACACCGGGGAGCTGTTTTTT

d_gene: NA
j_gene: TRBJ2-3
abundance: NA
v_gene: TRBV20-1
CDR3aa: CSARDWRYTQYF
CDR3nt: TGCAGTGCTAGAGATTGGCGTTATACGCAGTATTTT

d_gene: NA
j_gene: TRBJ2-7
abundance: NA
v_gene: TRBV28
CDR3aa: CASRRQSSYEQYF
CDR3nt: TGTGCCAGCAGGCGACAGAGCTCCTACGAGCAGTACTTC

d_gene: NA
j_gene: TRBJ2-1
abundance: few
v_gene: TRBV28
CDR3aa: CASSPRSGDYYNEQFF
CDR3nt: TGTGCCAGCAGTCCGCGGTCCGGGGATTACTACAATGAGCAGTTCTTC

d_gene: NA
j_gene: TRBJ2-7
abundance: many
v_gene: TRBV7-9
CDR3aa: CAMSSGGEQYF
CDR3nt: TGTGCCATGTCGTCCGGGGGCGAGCAGTACTTC

d_gene: NA
j_gene: TRBJ2-7
abundance: NA
v_gene: TRBV7-2
CDR3aa: CASSLEGGVGYEQYF
CDR3nt: TGTGCCAGCAGCTTAGAAGGGGGGGTGGGTTACGAGCAGTACTTC

d_gene: TRBD2
j_gene: TRBJ2-5
abundance: NA
v_gene: TRBV28
CDR3aa: CASSFLAGGPNAPETQYF
CDR3nt: TGTGCCAGCAGTTTTTTAGCGGGAGGGCCTAATGCCCCGGAGACCCAGTACTTC

d_gene: NA
j_gene: TRBJ2-1
abundance: few
v_gene: TRBV5-6
CDR3aa: CASSRPGIYNEQFF
CDR3nt: TGTGCCAGCAGCCGCCCGGGCATCTACAATGAGCAGTTCTTC

d_gene: NA
j_gene: TRBJ2-7
abundance: NA
v_gene: TRBV20-1
CDR3aa: CSARKDHNEQYF
CDR3nt: TGCAGTGCTAGAAAAGACCACAATGAGCAGTACTTC

d_gene: NA
j_gene: TRBJ2-7
abundance: NA
v_gene: TRBV5-6
CDR3aa: CASNPVLEGYEQYF
CDR3nt: TGTGCCAGCAATCCGGTACTAGAAGGCTACGAGCAGTACTTC

d_gene: NA
j_gene: TRBJ2-6
abundance: NA
v_gene: TRBV15
CDR3aa: CATSRDLQEGLGSGANVLTF
CDR3nt: TGTGCCACCAGCAGAGATTTGCAGGAGGGCCTTGGGTCTGGGGCCAACGTCCTGACTTTC

d_gene: NA
j_gene: TRBJ2-7
abundance: few
v_gene: TRBV25-1
CDR3aa: CASSELGDSEQYF
CDR3nt: TGTGCCAGCAGTGAATTAGGGGATAGCGAGCAGTACTTC

d_gene: NA
j_gene: TRBJ2-4
abundance: NA
v_gene: TRBV6-6
CDR3aa: CASSYVRGRAKNIQYF
CDR3nt: TGTGCCAGCAGTTACGTGCGGGGGCGAGCCAAAAACATTCAGTACTTC

d_gene: NA
j_gene: TRBJ2-7
abundance: NA
v_gene: TRBV5-1
CDR3aa: CASSPGRRDHEQYF
CDR3nt: TGCGCCAGCAGCCCTGGGCGGAGGGACCACGAGCAGTACTTC

d_gene: NA
j_gene: TRBJ1-5
abundance: NA
v_gene: TRBV20-1
CDR3aa: CSSGREGISNQPQHF
CDR3nt: TGCAGCTCGGGCAGGGAAGGGATTAGCAATCAGCCCCAGCATTTT

d_gene: NA
j_gene: TRBJ2-1
abundance: NA
v_gene: TRBV5-5
CDR3aa: CASSWNRNNEQFF
CDR3nt: TGTGCCAGCAGCTGGAACAGAAACAATGAGCAGTTCTTC

d_gene: TRBD2
j_gene: TRBJ2-5
abundance: once
v_gene: TRBV13
CDR3aa: CASSSRGGSQETQYF
CDR3nt: TGTGCCAGCAGCTCCCGTGGCGGGAGCCAAGAGACCCAGTACTTC

d_gene: NA
j_gene: TRBJ2-3
abundance: many
v_gene: TRBV3-1
CDR3aa: CASSQTREDTQYF
CDR3nt: TGTGCCAGCAGCCAAACAAGGGAGGATACGCAGTATTTT

d_gene: NA
j_gene: TRBJ2-3
abundance: NA
v_gene: TRBV14
CDR3aa: CASSPVRHTDTQYF
CDR3nt: TGTGCCAGCAGCCCTGTACGCCACACAGATACGCAGTATTTT

d_gene: NA
j_gene: TRBJ1-2
abundance: NA
v_gene: TRBV6-5
CDR3aa: CASSYSSESDYGYTF
CDR3nt: TGTGCCAGCAGTTACTCGTCAGAAAGCGACTATGGCTACACCTTC

d_gene: NA
j_gene: TRBJ1-2
abundance: few
v_gene: TRBV20-1
CDR3aa: CSARGRGSGSNYGYTF
CDR3nt: TGCAGTGCTAGAGGCAGGGGATCAGGGTCGAACTATGGCTACACCTTC

d_gene: TRBD1
j_gene: TRBJ1-1
abundance: few
v_gene: TRBV6-5
CDR3aa: CASSGPGQGLVEAFF
CDR3nt: TGTGCCAGCAGTGGGCCGGGACAGGGTTTGGTTGAAGCTTTCTTT

d_gene: NA
j_gene: TRBJ2-5
abundance: few
v_gene: TRBV20-1
CDR3aa: CSAREFSRETQYF
CDR3nt: TGCAGTGCTAGAGAGTTTAGTCGAGAGACCCAGTACTTC

d_gene: TRBD1
j_gene: TRBJ2-3
abundance: NA
v_gene: TRBV10-3
CDR3aa: CAIRGTGVLDTQYF
CDR3nt: TGTGCCATCAGGGGGACAGGGGTATTGGATACGCAGTATTTT

d_gene: NA
j_gene: TRBJ1-1
abundance: NA
v_gene: TRBV28
CDR3aa: CASSLGYRAFF
CDR3nt: TGTGCCAGCAGTCTAGGGTATAGAGCTTTCTTT

d_gene: NA
j_gene: TRBJ2-3
abundance: NA
v_gene: TRBV7-2
CDR3aa: CAGNQELTADTQYF
CDR3nt: TGTGCCGGCAACCAAGAACTAACGGCGGATACGCAGTATTTT